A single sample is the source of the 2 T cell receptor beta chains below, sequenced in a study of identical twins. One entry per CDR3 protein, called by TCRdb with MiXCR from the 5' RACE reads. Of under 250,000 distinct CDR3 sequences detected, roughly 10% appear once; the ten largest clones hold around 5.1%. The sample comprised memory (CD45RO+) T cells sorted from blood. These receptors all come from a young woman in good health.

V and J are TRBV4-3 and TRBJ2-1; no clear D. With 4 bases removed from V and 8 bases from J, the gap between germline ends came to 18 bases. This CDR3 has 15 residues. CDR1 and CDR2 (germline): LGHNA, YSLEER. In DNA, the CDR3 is TGCGCCAGCAGCCTTTCAGGCTCGGGTGGATATGAGCAGTTCTTC. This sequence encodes CASSLSGSGGYEQFF.

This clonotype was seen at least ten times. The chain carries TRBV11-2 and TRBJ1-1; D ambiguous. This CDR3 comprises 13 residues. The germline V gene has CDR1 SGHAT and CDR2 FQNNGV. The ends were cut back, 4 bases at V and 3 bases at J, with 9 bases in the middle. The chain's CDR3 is CASSSRAYTEAFF. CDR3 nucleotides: TGTGCCAGCAGCTCCCGAGCCTACACTGAAGCTTTCTTT.